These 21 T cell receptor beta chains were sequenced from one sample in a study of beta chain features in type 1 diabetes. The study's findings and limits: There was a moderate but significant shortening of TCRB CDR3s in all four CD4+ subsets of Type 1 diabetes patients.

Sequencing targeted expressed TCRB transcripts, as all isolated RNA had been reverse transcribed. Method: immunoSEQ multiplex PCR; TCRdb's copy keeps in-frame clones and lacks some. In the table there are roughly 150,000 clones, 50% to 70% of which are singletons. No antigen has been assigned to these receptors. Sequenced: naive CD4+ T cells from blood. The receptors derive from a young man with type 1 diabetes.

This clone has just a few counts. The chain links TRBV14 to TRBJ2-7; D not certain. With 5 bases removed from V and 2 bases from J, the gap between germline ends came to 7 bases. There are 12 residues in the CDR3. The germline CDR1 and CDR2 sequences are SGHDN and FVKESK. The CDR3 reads CASSSQPYEQYF. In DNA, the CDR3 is TGTGCCAGCAGCTCTCAGCCCTACGAGCAGTACTTC. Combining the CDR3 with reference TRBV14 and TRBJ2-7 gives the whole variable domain EAGVTQFPSHSVIEKGQTVTLRCDPISGHDNLYWYRRVMGKEIKFLLHFVKESKQDESGMPNNRFLAERTGGTYSTLKVQPAELEDSGVYFCASSSQPYEQYFGPGTRLTVT.

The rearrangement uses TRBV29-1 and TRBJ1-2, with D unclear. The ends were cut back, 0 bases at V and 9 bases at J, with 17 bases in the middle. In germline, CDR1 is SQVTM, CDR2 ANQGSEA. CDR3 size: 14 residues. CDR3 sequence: CSVEDSYLGPSYTF. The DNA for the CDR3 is TGCAGCGTTGAAGATAGTTATCTGGGTCCAAGCTACACCTTC.

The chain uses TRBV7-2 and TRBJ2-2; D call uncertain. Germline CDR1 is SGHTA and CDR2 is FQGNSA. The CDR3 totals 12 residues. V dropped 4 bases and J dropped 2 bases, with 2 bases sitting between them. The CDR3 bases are TGTGCCAGCAGCTCTAACACCGGGGAGCTGTTTTTT. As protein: CASSSNTGELFF.

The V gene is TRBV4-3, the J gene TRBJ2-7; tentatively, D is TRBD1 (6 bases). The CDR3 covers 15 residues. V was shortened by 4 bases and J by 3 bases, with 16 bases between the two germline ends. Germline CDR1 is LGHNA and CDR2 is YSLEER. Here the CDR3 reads CASSLYRERIYEQYF. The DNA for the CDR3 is TGCGCCAGCAGCCTATACAGGGAAAGAATCTACGAGCAGTACTTC.

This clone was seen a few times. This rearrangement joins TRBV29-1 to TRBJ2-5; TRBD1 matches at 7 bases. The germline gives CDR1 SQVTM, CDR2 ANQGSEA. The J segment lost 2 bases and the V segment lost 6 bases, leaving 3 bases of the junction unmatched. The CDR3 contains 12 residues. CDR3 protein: CSVGQLQETQYF. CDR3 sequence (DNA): TGCAGCGTGGGACAGCTTCAAGAGACCCAGTACTTC.

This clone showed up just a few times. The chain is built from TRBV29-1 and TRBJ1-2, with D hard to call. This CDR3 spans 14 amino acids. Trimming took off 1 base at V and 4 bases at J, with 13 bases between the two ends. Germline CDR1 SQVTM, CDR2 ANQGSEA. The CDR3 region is CSVEGDTSLYGYTF. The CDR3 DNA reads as TGCAGCGTTGAAGGCGACACTTCCCTCTATGGCTACACCTTC.

The CDR3 region has the DNA TGCAGCGGACTAAACCTGAGGAATGAGCAGTTCTTC. It is translated as CSGLNLRNEQFF. The chain combines TRBV29-1 with TRBJ2-1; D may be TRBD2 (5 bases). The CDR3 sequence is 12 residues long. Trimming removed 7 bases from V and 7 bases from J, with 14 bases in between. Per the germline V gene, CDR1 is SQVTM and CDR2 is ANQGSEA.

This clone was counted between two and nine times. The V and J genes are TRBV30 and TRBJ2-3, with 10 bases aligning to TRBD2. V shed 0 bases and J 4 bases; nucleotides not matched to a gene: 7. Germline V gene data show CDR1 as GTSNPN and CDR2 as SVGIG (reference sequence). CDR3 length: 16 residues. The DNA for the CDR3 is TGTGCCTGGAGTGTACCTAGCGGGGGTATATCAGATACGCAGTATTTT. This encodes CAWSVPSGGISDTQYF.

Here the CDR3 DNA reads TGTGCCAGCAGTGAATTCATCGGGGGCTCGAGCTCCTACAATGAGCAGTTCTTC. As protein: CASSEFIGGSSSYNEQFF. The rearrangement links TRBV25-1 to TRBJ2-1; tentatively, D is TRBD1 or TRBD2 (6 bases each). This CDR3 comprises 18 residues. Deletions cut 1 base from V and 0 bases from J, with 16 bases between. The V gene's germline CDR1 is MGHDK and CDR2 SYGVNS.

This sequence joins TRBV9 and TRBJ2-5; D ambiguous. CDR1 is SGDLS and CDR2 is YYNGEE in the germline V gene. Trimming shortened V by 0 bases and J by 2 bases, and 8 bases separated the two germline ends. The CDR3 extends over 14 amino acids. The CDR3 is CASSVDHAQETQYF. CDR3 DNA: TGTGCCAGCAGCGTAGATCACGCACAAGAGACCCAGTACTTC.

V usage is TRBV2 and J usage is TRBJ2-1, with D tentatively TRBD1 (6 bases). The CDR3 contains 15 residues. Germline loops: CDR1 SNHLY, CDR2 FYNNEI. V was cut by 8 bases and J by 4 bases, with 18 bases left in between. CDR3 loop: CASVLDRSRYNEQFF. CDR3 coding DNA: TGTGCCAGCGTACTAGACAGGTCGCGGTACAATGAGCAGTTCTTC.

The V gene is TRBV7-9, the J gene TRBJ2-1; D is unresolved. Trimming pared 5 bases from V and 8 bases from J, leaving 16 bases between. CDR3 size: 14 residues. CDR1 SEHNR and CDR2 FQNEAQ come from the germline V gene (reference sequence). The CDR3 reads CASSPPLEADEQFF. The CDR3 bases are TGTGCCAGCAGCCCACCTCTAGAAGCCGATGAGCAGTTCTTC.

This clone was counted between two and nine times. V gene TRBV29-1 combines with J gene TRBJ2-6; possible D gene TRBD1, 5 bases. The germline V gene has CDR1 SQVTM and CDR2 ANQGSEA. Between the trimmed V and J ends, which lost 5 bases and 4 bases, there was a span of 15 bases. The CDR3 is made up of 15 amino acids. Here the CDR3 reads CSVSPGLEGANVLTF. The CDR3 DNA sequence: TGCAGCGTTAGCCCAGGGCTAGAAGGGGCCAACGTCCTGACTTTC.

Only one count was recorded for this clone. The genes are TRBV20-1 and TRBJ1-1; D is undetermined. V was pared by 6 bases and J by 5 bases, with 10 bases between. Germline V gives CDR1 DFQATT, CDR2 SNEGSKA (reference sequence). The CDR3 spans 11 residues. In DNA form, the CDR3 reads TGCAGTGCCTCGTCAAGAACTGAAGCTTTCTTT. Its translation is CSASSRTEAFF.

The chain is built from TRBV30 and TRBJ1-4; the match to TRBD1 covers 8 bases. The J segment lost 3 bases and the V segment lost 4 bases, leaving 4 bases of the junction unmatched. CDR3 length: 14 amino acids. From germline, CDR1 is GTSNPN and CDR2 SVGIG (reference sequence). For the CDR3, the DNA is TGTGCCTGGACACAGGGGGTCGCTAATGAAAAACTGTTTTTT. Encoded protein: CAWTQGVANEKLFF.

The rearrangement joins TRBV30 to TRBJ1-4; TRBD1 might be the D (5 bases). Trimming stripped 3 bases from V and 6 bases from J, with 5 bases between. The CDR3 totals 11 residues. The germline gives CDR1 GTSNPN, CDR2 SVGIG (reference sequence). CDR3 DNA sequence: TGTGCCTGGAGCAGGGATGAAAAACTGTTTTTT. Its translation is CAWSRDEKLFF.

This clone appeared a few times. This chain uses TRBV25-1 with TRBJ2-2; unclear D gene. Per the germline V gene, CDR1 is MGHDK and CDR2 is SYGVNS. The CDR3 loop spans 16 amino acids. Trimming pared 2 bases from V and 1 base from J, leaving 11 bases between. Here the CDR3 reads CASSEPTLMNTGELFF. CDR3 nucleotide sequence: TGTGCCAGCAGTGAACCCACCCTTATGAACACCGGGGAGCTGTTTTTT.

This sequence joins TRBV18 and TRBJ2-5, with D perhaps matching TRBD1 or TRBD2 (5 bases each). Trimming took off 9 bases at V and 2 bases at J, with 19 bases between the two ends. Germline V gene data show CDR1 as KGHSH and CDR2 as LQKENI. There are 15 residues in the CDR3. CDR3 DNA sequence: TGTGCCAGTCAAGAGTGGTGGGACCCGCAAGAGACCCAGTACTTC. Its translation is CASQEWWDPQETQYF.

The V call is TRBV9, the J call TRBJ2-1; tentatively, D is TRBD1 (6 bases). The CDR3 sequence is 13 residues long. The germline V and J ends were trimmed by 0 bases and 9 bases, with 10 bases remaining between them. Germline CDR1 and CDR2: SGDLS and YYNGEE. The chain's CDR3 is CASSVGVGGEQFF. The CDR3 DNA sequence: TGTGCCAGCAGCGTAGGGGTAGGGGGTGAGCAGTTCTTC.

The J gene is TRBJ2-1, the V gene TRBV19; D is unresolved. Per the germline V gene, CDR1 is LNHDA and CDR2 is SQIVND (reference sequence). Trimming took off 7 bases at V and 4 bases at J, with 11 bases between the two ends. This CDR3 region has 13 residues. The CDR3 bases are TGTGCCAGTACCTCGGAAGGATACAATGAGCAGTTCTTC. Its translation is CASTSEGYNEQFF.

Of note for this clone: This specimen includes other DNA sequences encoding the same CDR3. The CDR3: CASSPQGAQETQYF. In nucleotides, the CDR3 is TGTGCCAGCAGCCCACAGGGGGCCCAAGAGACCCAGTACTTC. This sequence joins TRBV7-9 and TRBJ2-5, with 9 bases identical to TRBD1. The CDR3 sequence is 14 residues long. Trimming took 5 bases from V and 1 from J; bases not matched to a gene: 2. From germline, CDR1 is SEHNR and CDR2 FQNEAQ (reference sequence).